A selection of T cell receptor beta chains follows, all from one sample in a study of Ad26.COV2.S vaccination and SARS-CoV-2 variants. Produced via immunoSEQ multiplex PCR; TCRdb's table is partial and in-frame only. Found here are some 450,000 clones, about 90% of them singletons; the top ten hold roughly 4%. The starting material was peripheral blood, obtained in a trial of Ad26.COV2.S vaccine versus placebo. These receptors originate from a person aged 18-60 years who received the Ad26.COV2.S COVID-19 vaccine or a placebo. CDR3s include the opening cysteine and the closing phenylalanine or tryptophan. D genes are given only for firm matches. Clone size is given for some rows only: seen once, a few or many times, or a class if the clone is expanded.

clone size	V gene	J gene	D gene	CDR3 DNA	CDR3 protein
.	TRBV6-2/TRBV6-3	TRBJ2-2	.	TGTGCCAGCAGCACCCTTGTACACACCGGGGAGCTGTTTTTT	CASSTLVHTGELFF
.	TRBV2	TRBJ2-2	TRBD2	TGTGCCAGCAGTGACCATACTAGCGGGAGGGGAGGGGAGCTGTTTTTT	CASSDHTSGRGGELFF
.	TRBV15	TRBJ2-7	TRBD1	TGTGCCACCAGCAGAGACCGGGACAGGCCCTACGAGCAGTACTTC	CATSRDRDRPYEQYF
.	TRBV19	TRBJ2-7	.	TGTGCCAGTAGTATAAACAAGAATCTTTACGAGCAGTACTTC	CASSINKNLYEQYF
once	TRBV2	TRBJ2-3	.	TGTGCCAGCATCAGGGTTGGAGATACGCAGTATTTT	CASIRVGDTQYF
.	TRBV11-2	TRBJ2-3	.	TGTGCCAGCAGTGATTCCTGGGGGCAGTATTTT	CASSDSWGQYF
.	TRBV4-2	TRBJ2-7	TRBD2	TGTGCCAGCAGCCAAGATATTGGGGGACTAGCGGGAGGTGTCAACGAGCAGTACTTC	CASSQDIGGLAGGVNEQYF
.	TRBV5-1	TRBJ2-3	TRBD2	TGCGCCAGCAGCCAGACTAGCGGGAGCACAGATACGCAGTATTTT	CASSQTSGSTDTQYF
.	TRBV19	TRBJ2-5	.	TGTGCCAGTAGGGGGCAGGGTGGCGAGACCCAGTACTTC	CASRGQGGETQYF
.	TRBV9	TRBJ1-6	.	TGTGCCAGCAGCGTAGTAGGCAGTCCGGGGTATAATTCACCCCTCCACTTT	CASSVVGSPGYNSPLHF
.	TRBV5-8	TRBJ2-3	.	TGTGCCAGCAGCAATACACACCGCTCTGACACAGATACGCAGTATTTT	CASSNTHRSDTDTQYF
.	TRBV6-1	TRBJ1-4	.	TGTGCCAGCAGTGATTTTTTAGAAAAACTGTTTTTT	CASSDFLEKLFF
once	TRBV29-1	TRBJ2-7	.	TGCAGCGTCGTTCGGCAGGGAGGCGAGCAGTACTTC	CSVVRQGGEQYF
.	TRBV5-1	TRBJ2-1	TRBD2	TGCGCCAGCAGCCGTCCCGGGACTAGCATCTATGAGCAGTTCTTC	CASSRPGTSIYEQFF
.	TRBV7-3	TRBJ2-5	TRBD1	TGTGCCAGCAGCTTAACAGGACAGGCCCAAGAGACCCAGTACTTC	CASSLTGQAQETQYF
few	TRBV11-2	TRBJ2-7	TRBD2	TGTGCCAGCAGCTCCGAGACTAGCACCTCCTACGAGCAGTACTTC	CASSSETSTSYEQYF
.	TRBV6-2/TRBV6-3	TRBJ1-6	.	TGTGCCAGCAGCCCTCCACGGCTGAGCTCCTATAATTCACCCCTCCACTTT	CASSPPRLSSYNSPLHF
few	TRBV7-2	TRBJ2-3	.	TGTGCCAGCAGCTTAGGCACAGATACGCAGTATTTT	CASSLGTDTQYF
.	TRBV28	TRBJ1-2	TRBD1	TGTGCCAGCAGCGACAGGGGGCGAGGAGGTGGCTACACCTTC	CASSDRGRGGGYTF
few	TRBV6-2/TRBV6-3	TRBJ2-3	.	TGTGCCAGCAGTTGGGCTCATACGCAGTATTTT	CASSWAHTQYF
.	TRBV27	TRBJ2-7	.	TGTGCCAGCAGTTTAACGCTGACTCCCTCCTACGAGCAGTACTTC	CASSLTLTPSYEQYF
few	TRBV19	TRBJ2-1	.	TGTGCCAGTAGTATAGGAGGGGGGGTCTACAATGAGCAGTTCTTC	CASSIGGGVYNEQFF
.	TRBV5-5	TRBJ1-1	TRBD1	TGTGCCAGCAGCTCATCAAGGGGGCAAATCACTGAAGCTTTCTTT	CASSSSRGQITEAFF
.	TRBV28	TRBJ2-7	TRBD2	TGTGCCAGCAGTTTCTCCGGACTAGAGCTCTACGAGCAGTACTTC	CASSFSGLELYEQYF
once	TRBV9	TRBJ2-2	.	TGTGCCAGCAGCCCGAGCCCCCTCGCGGGTTACACCGGGGAGCTGTTTTTT	CASSPSPLAGYTGELFF
.	TRBV5-1	TRBJ1-5	.	TGCGCCAGCAGCTTAGGGACAAGTAATCAGCCCCAGCATTTT	CASSLGTSNQPQHF
few	TRBV7-9	TRBJ2-7	TRBD1	TGTGCCAGCAGCCCCCGACAGGGGAGCTCCTACGAGCAGTACTTC	CASSPRQGSSYEQYF
few	TRBV19	TRBJ1-1	.	TGTGCCAGTAGTATAGATCCGGGTAGGGGGAACACTGAAGCTTTCTTT	CASSIDPGRGNTEAFF
.	TRBV18	TRBJ2-7	TRBD2	TGTGCCAGCTCACCCGGGACTAGCGGGAGGGCCGGCGAGCAGTACTTC	CASSPGTSGRAGEQYF
.	TRBV6-1	TRBJ2-5	.	TGTGCCAGCAGTGAAGTGATGGGAGGAATCCAAGAGACCCAGTACTTC	CASSEVMGGIQETQYF
.	TRBV6-2/TRBV6-3	TRBJ2-1	TRBD2	TGTGCCAGCAGTTACCCCCTGGGAGGGGACTACAATGAGCAGTTCTTC	CASSYPLGGDYNEQFF
.	TRBV27	TRBJ2-6	.	TGTGCCAGCAGACAGGACTCTGGGGCCAACGTCCTGACTTTC	CASRQDSGANVLTF
few	TRBV27	TRBJ2-2	TRBD2	TGTGCCAGCAGTTTGCCTGCGGGAGGTACCGGGGAGCTGTTTTTT	CASSLPAGGTGELFF
once	TRBV5-4	TRBJ2-5	.	TGTGCCAGCAGCTTGGAGGGGGATTTGGTTGAGACCCAGTACTTC	CASSLEGDLVETQYF
few	TRBV7-3	TRBJ2-7	.	TGTGCCAGCAGCTTAAGACCCTTTGGGGAGCAGTACTTC	CASSLRPFGEQYF
.	TRBV2	TRBJ2-7	TRBD1	TGTGCCAGCAGTAAGGACAGGGCGGCCCCTCTTTTCTACGAGCAGTACTTC	CASSKDRAAPLFYEQYF
.	TRBV10-2	TRBJ2-7	TRBD2	TGCGCCAGCAGTGAGTTGAGCCTAGCGGGGGGTCCCTACGAGCAGTACTTC	CASSELSLAGGPYEQYF
.	TRBV28	TRBJ2-7	TRBD2	TGTGCCAGCAGTGGACTAGCGGGAGCGTCGGGAGAGCAGTACTTC	CASSGLAGASGEQYF
.	TRBV5-6	TRBJ2-7	.	TGTGCCAGCAGCTTTCGGACGGCAGGCACGGCCTACGAGCAGTACTTC	CASSFRTAGTAYEQYF
.	TRBV18	TRBJ1-6	TRBD1	TGTGCCAGCTCACCCACGGACAGGGGGAATTCACCCCTCCACTTT	CASSPTDRGNSPLHF
.	TRBV28	TRBJ1-5	.	TGTGCCAGCAGTTTAACGGGGGTACAGCCCCAGCATTTT	CASSLTGVQPQHF
.	TRBV5-1	TRBJ1-4	.	TGCGCCAGCAGCTTGGTTGGGGGGATTAATGAAAAACTGTTTTTT	CASSLVGGINEKLFF
.	TRBV9	TRBJ2-7	.	TGTGCCAGCAGCGTACAGCCCCTAGGAGGCGAGCAGTACTTC	CASSVQPLGGEQYF
.	TRBV11-2	TRBJ2-5	TRBD2	TGTGCCAGCCGGGGGGTGGGAGAGACCCAGTACTTC	CASRGVGETQYF
.	TRBV5-1	TRBJ1-1	.	TGCGCCAGCAGCTTGAGGGGGGGTACTGAAGCTTTCTTT	CASSLRGGTEAFF
.	TRBV27	TRBJ2-7	.	TGTGCCAGCAGTTTAGAGGGTCGGGGTGGGCAGTACTTC	CASSLEGRGGQYF